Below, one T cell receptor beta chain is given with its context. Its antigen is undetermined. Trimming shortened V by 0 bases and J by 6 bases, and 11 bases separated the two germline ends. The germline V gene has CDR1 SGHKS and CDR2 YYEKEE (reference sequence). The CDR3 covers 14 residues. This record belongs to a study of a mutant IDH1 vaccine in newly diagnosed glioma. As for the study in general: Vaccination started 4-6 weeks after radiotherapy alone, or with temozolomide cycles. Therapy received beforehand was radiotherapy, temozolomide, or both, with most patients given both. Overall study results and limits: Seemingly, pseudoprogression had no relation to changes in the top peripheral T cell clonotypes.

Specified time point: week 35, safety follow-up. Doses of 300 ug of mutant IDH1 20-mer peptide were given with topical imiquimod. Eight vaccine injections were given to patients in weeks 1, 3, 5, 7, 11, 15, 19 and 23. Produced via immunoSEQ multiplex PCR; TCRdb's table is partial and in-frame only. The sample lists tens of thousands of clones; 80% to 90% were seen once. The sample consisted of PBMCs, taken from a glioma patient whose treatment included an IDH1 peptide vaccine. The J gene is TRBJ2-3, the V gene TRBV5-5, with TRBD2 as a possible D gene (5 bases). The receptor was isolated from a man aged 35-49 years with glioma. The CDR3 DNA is TGTGCCAGCAGCTTGGACGGGGTAGGGGATACGCAGTATTTT. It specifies CASSLDGVGDTQYF.